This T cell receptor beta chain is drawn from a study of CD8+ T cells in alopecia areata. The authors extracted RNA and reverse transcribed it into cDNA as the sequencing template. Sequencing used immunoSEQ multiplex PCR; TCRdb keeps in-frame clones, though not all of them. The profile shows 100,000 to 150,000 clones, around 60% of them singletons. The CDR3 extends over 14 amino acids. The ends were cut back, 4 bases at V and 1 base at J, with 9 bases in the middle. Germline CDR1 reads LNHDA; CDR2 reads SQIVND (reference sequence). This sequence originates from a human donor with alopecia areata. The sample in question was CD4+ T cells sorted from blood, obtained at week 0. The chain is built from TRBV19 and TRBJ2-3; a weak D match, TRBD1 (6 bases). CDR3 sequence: CASSTRQGTDTQYF. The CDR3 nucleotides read TGTGCCAGTAGTACCCGACAGGGCACAGATACGCAGTATTTT.